This T cell receptor (beta chain) originates from a study of T cells in Graves' hyperthyroidism and ophthalmopathy. Study-wide background: Peripheral blood draws took place at initial diagnosis, ahead of any treatment. Findings of the study overall: From stable hyperthyroidism, ophthalmopathy was separated by a 13 V-J model. Median prediction lead before ophthalmopathy onset was six to eight months with the model.

CDR1 and CDR2 (germline): MNHNS, SASEGT. V lost 4 bases and J 14 bases, leaving 18 bases between the germline ends. The CDR3 is made up of 13 amino acids. For this clonotype: Its antigen is undetermined.

Amplification of TCR beta CDR3 regions used RNA as the template. During a first-round RT-PCR of the TCR CDR3, the HTBI primer set was used. TCRdb fed the multiplex PCR reads into MiXCR, producing one record per CDR3 protein. The sample includes around 520,000 distinct CDR3 sequences, 13% to 15% of them seen just once. Lactation, pregnancy, other autoimmune disease or uncontrolled infection led to exclusion of patients. J is TRBJ2-1 and V is TRBV6-1, with D possibly matching TRBD1 (5 bases). This sequence was found in a young woman with Graves' hyperthyroidism. Sequenced input: blood. This CDR3 is CASSGYRQAREFF. As DNA, the CDR3 is TGTGCCAGCAGTGGCTACAGGCAGGCCCGTGAGTTCTTC.